This T cell receptor (beta chain) was captured by sequencing in a study of T cell clonality in common variable immunodeficiency (dated by TCRdb to about 2015). The study at large found these results: Correlations between repertoire features and clinical complications were limited by patient heterogeneity within the CVID cohort. Healthy controls shared more TCRbeta clones with each other than CVID subjects shared among themselves (p < 0.0001). CVID TCRbeta sequences were reported to have fewer deletions and N-nucleotide insertions and to lack highly modified clones with 13 or more V deletions. Although equal DNA input was used, an average of about 83,000 unique sequences per sample was obtained for controls, compared with approximately 30,000 for CVID samples. Compared with healthy controls, CVID subjects showed increased TCRbeta clonality (t-test p = 0.018), a feature most characteristic of about a third of subjects. It was noted by the authors that sequencing of the repertoires of T cell subpopulations would be needed to clarify the cause of the increased clonality in CVID.

CVID samples and control samples contributed equivalent amounts of genomic DNA as sequencing input. For every sample, a 60 bp segment covering the rearranged TCRbeta CDR3 region was amplified and then sequenced. TCRbeta amplification used the immunoSEQ assay, a bias-corrected multiplex PCR with high-throughput sequencing. Processing in the source paper ran as follows. Every unique nucleotide sequence counted as a clone and was annotated with V, D and J genes, copy number and frequency. Sequences were labeled productive if in frame, and non-productive if out of frame or containing stop codons. As previously described, Shannon's entropy was used to calculate clonality. Mean CDR3 Kyte-Doolittle hydropathy was derived from the predicted amino acid sequences of productive clones. The R hclust function was used to hierarchically cluster scaled V gene usage with Manhattan distance and complete linkage. Clone sharing by CDR3 amino acid sequence was assessed by resampling 12 repertoires per group over 100 rounds. The repertoires were screened for some 70 published EBV-specific TCRbeta sequences and approximately 230 published CMV-specific TCRbeta sequences. Analysis left out two CVID samples that produced under 10,000 sequences, so roughly 45 CVID repertoires remained. TCRdb mirrors the immuneACCESS table, restricted to in-frame sequences. Some clones are absent from its copies; in checked studies, under half trace to an unresolved V gene, and the reason for the others is unknown. The D gene and trimming were derived from the DNA, and the V and J assignments and clone size from that table. This sample was tabulated with about 81,000 clones, among which there are no singletons. Clones ranked in the top ten supply approximately 0.84% of the sample.

In this sample, this clone turned up many times. This receptor's antigen is unknown. The observed sequence ends 3 residues before the CDR3 terminus, with the missing tail filled in from the germline J gene. Predominantly Caucasian heritage was noted among both the CVID patients and the healthy controls. Heparinized peripheral whole blood samples of roughly 5 to 9 ml were obtained from each donor. Genomic DNA from adults with common variable immune deficiency (CVID) and from healthy adult controls was used to sequence TCRbeta CDR3 repertoires. A total of around 22 healthy adult volunteers (around 12 female and some 10 male; age range roughly 20 to 75 years, mean age about 31) were included in the control group. Diluted blood was density-centrifuged over Hypaque 1077 or Ficoll-Paque to isolate peripheral blood mononuclear cells. Genomic DNA was obtained from unsorted mononuclear cells using either Qiagen column purification or a centrifugation-based method.

From cysteine to phenylalanine, the CDR3 is 14 amino acids long. The DNA covers only part of the CDR3, 33 bases in frame from base 1. CDR1 and CDR2 were assigned from the germline V gene (reference sequence) as SEHNR and FQNEAQ. V is clipped by 3 bases and J by 6 bases, and the sequence between their germline boundaries is 14 bases long. The clonotype originates from a person between 18 and 75 years old in good health. Sequencing used peripheral blood mononuclear cells. The chain employs TRBV7-9 and TRBJ1-2; TRBD1 is perhaps the D gene, given 5 matching bases. The CDR3 amino acid sequence is: CASSFIQGSHGYTF. The CDR3 bases that were read are TGTGCCAGCAGCTTTATCCAGGGTAGCCATGGC.